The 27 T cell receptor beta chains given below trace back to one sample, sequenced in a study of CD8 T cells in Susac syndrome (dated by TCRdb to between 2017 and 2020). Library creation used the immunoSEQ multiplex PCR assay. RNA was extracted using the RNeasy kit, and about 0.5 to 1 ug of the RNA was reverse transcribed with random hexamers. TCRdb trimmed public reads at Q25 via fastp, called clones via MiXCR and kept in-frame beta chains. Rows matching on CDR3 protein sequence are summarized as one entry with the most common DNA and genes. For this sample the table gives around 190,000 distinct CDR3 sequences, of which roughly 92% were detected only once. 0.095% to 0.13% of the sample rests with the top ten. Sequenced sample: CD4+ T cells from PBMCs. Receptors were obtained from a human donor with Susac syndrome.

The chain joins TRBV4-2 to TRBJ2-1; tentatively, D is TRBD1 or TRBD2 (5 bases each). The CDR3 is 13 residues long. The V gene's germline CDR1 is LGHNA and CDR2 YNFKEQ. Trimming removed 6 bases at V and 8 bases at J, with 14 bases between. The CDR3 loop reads CASRGDLGDEQFF. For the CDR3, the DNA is TGTGCCAGCAGGGGGGATTTGGGAGATGAGCAGTTCTTC.

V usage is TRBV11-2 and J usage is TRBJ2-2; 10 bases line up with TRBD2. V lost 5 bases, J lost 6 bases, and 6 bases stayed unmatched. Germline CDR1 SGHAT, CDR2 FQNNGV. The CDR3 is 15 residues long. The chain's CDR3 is CASSPGLALAGELFF. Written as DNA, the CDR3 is TGTGCCAGCAGCCCGGGACTAGCGTTAGCCGGGGAGCTGTTTTTT.

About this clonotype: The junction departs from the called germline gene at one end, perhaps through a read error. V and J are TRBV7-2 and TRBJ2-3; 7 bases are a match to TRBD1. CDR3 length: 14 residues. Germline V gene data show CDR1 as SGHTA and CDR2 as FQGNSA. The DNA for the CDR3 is TGTGCCAGCAGTTTAGACAGGGCAACAGATACGCAGTATTTT. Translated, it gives CASSLDRATDTQYF.

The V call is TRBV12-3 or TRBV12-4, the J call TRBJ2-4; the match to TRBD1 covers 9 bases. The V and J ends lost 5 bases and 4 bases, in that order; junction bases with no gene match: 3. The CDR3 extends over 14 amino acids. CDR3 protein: CASSRTGAKNIQYF. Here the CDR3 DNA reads TGTGCCAGCAGTCGGACAGGGGCAAAAAACATTCAGTACTTC.

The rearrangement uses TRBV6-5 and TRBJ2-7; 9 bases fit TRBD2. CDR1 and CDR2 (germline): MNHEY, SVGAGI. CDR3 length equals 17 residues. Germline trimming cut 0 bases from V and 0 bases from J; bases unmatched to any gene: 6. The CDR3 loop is CASSYSFASGTSYEQYF. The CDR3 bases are TGTGCCAGCAGTTACTCGTTTGCTAGCGGGACCTCCTACGAGCAGTACTTC.

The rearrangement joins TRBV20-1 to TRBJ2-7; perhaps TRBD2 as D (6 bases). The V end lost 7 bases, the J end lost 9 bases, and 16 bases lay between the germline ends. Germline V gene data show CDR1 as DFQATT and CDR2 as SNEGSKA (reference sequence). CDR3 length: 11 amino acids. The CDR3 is CSVQRDFGQYF. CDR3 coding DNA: TGCAGTGTCCAAAGGGACTTTGGGCAGTACTTC.

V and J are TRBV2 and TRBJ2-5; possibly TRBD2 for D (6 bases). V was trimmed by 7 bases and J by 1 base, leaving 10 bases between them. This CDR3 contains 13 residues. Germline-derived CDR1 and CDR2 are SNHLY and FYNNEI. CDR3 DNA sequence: TGTGCCAGCACCGGGACTGCCCAAGAGACCCAGTACTTC. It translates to CASTGTAQETQYF.

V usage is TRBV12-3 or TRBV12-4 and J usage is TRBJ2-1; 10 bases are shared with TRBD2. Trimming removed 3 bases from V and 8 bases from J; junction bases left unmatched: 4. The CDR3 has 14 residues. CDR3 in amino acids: CASSFQRGGDEQFF. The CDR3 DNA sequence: TGTGCCAGCAGTTTTCAGCGGGGGGGCGATGAGCAGTTCTTC.

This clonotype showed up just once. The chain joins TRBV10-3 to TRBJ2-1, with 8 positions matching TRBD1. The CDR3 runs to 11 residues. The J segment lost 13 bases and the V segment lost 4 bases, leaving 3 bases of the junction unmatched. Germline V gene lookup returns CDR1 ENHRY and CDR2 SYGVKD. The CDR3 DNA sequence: TGTGCCATCAGTGCAGGGGGCGACCAGTTCTTC. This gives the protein CAISAGGDQFF.

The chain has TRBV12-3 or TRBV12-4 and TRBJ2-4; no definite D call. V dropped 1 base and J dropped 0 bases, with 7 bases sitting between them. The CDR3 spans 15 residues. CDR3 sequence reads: CASSLGVLAKNIQYF. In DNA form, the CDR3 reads TGTGCCAGCAGTTTAGGGGTACTAGCCAAAAACATTCAGTACTTC.

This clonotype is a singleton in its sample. CDR3 sequence: CASSQDRLNTEAFF. CDR3 nucleotides: TGTGCCAGCAGCCAAGACCGGCTGAACACTGAAGCTTTCTTT. The rearrangement links TRBV3-1 to TRBJ1-1; D is ambiguous. Germline CDR1 reads LGHDT; CDR2 reads YNNKEL (reference sequence). CDR3 length: 14 residues. Trimming removed 0 bases from V and 0 bases from J, with 5 bases in between. Full variable domain (outside the CDR3, taken from reference TRBV3-1 and TRBJ1-1): DTAVSQTPKYLVTQMGNDKSIKCEQNLGHDTMYWYKQDSKKFLKIMFSYNNKELIINETVPNRFSPKSPDKAHLNLHINSLELGDSAVYFCASSQDRLNTEAFFGQGTRLTVV.

The CDR3 DNA sequence: TGTGCCAGCAGTTTCTTAGCGGGGGCCGGGGAGACCCAGTACTTC. As protein: CASSFLAGAGETQYF. The chain has TRBV12-3 or TRBV12-4 and TRBJ2-5; 9 positions match TRBD2. CDR3 size: 15 residues. After removal of 3 bases from V and 5 bases from J, the junction contained 7 bases not matched to a gene.

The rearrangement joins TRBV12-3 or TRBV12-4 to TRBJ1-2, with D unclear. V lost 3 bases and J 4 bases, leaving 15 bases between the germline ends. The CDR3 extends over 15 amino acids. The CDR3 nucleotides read TGTGCCAGCAGTTTGGGGATAGGGTCAATCTATGGCTACACCTTC. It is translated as CASSLGIGSIYGYTF.

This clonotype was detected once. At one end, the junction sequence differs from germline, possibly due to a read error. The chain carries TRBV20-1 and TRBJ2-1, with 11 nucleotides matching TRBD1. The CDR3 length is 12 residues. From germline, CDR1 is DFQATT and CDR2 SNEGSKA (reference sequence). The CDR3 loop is CAGQGAIGEQFF. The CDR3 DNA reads TGTGCCGGACAGGGGGCGATAGGTGAGCAGTTCTTC.

The CDR3 region is CASSYTTGPGNTIYF. CDR3 nucleotide sequence: TGTGCCAGCAGCTATACTACAGGACCTGGAAACACCATATATTTT. The rearrangement links TRBV7-9 to TRBJ1-3; possible D gene TRBD1, 5 bases. V was pared by 4 bases and J by 2 bases, with 12 bases between. The CDR3 is made up of 15 amino acids. The V gene's germline CDR1 is SEHNR and CDR2 FQNEAQ (reference sequence).

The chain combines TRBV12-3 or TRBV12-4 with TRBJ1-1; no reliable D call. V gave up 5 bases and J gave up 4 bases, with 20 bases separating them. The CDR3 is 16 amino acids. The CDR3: CASSHIPGEGSTEAFF. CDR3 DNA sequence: TGTGCCAGCAGTCACATCCCAGGTGAGGGCAGCACTGAAGCTTTCTTT.

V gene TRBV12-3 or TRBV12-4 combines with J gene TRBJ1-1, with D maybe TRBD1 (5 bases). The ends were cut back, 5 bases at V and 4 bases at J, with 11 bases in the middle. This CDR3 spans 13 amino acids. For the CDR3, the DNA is TGTGCCAGCAGTAACGGGGGAAGCACTGAAGCTTTCTTT. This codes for CASSNGGSTEAFF.

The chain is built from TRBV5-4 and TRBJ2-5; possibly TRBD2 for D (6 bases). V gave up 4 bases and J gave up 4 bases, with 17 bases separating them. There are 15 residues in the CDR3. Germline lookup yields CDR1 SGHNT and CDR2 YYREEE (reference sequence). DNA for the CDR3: TGTGCCAGCAGCCCCGGAGGAGGGACCCGAGAGACCCAGTACTTC. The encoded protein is CASSPGGGTRETQYF.

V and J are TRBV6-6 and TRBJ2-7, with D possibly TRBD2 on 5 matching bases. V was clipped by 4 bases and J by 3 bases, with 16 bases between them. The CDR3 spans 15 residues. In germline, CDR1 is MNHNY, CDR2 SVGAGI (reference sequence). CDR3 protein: CASSLTSSGDYEQYF. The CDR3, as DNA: TGTGCCAGCAGTTTGACTTCTTCCGGGGACTACGAGCAGTACTTC.

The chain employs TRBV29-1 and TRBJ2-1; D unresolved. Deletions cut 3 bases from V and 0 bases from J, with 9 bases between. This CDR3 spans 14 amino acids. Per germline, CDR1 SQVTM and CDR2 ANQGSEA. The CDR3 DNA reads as TGCAGCGTTGAGAGGAGACTCTCCTACAATGAGCAGTTCTTC. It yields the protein CSVERRLSYNEQFF.

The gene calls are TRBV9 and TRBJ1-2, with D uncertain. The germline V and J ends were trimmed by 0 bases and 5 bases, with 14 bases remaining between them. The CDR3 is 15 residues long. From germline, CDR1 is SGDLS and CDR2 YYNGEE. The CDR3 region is CASSVAAVGSYGYTF. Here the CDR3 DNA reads TGTGCCAGCAGCGTAGCGGCGGTGGGTAGTTATGGCTACACCTTC. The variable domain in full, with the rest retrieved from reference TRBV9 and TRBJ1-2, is DSGVTQTPKHLITATGQRVTLRCSPRSGDLSVYWYQQSLDQGLQFLIQYYNGEERAKGNILERFSAQQFPDLHSELNLSSLELGDSALYFCASSVAAVGSYGYTFGSGTRLTVV.

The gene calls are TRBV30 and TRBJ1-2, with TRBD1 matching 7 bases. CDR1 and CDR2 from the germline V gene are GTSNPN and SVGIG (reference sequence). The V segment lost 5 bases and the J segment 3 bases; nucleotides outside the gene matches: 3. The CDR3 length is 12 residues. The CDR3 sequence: CAWSQGDYGYTF. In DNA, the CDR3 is TGTGCCTGGTCCCAGGGGGACTATGGCTACACCTTC.

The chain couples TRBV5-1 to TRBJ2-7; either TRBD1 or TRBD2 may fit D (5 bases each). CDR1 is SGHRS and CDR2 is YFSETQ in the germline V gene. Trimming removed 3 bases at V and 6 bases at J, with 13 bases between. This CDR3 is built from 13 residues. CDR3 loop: CASSSPGAPEQYF. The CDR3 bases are TGCGCCAGCAGCTCACCCGGGGCCCCCGAGCAGTACTTC.

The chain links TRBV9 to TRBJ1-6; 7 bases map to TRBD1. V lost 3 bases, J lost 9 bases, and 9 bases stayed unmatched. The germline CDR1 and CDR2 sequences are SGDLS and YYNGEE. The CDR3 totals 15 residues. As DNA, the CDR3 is TGTGCCAGCAGCGGTCGGGACAGATCTGGTTCACCCCTCCACTTT. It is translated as CASSGRDRSGSPLHF. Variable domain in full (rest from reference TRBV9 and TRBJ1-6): DSGVTQTPKHLITATGQRVTLRCSPRSGDLSVYWYQQSLDQGLQFLIQYYNGEERAKGNILERFSAQQFPDLHSELNLSSLELGDSALYFCASSGRDRSGSPLHFGNGTRLTVT.

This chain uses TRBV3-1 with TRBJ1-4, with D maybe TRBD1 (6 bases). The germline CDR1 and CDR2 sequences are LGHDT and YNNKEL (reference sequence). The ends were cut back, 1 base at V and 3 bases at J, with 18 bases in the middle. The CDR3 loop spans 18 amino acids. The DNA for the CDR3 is TGTGCCAGCAGCCAAGGGCGGGGGGCCCGCCCCGCTAATGAAAAACTGTTTTTT. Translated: CASSQGRGARPANEKLFF.

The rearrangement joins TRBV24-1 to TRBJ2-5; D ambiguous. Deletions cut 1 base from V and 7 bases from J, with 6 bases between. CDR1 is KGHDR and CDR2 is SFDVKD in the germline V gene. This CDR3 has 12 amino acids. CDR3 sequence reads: CATSDFTGTQYF. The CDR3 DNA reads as TGTGCCACCAGTGATTTCACCGGGACCCAGTACTTC.

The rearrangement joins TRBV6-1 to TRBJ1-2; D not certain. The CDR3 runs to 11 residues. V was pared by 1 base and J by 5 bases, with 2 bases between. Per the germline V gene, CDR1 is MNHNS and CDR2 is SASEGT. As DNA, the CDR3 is TGTGCCAGCAGTGAAGTGTATGGCTACACCTTC. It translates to CASSEVYGYTF.